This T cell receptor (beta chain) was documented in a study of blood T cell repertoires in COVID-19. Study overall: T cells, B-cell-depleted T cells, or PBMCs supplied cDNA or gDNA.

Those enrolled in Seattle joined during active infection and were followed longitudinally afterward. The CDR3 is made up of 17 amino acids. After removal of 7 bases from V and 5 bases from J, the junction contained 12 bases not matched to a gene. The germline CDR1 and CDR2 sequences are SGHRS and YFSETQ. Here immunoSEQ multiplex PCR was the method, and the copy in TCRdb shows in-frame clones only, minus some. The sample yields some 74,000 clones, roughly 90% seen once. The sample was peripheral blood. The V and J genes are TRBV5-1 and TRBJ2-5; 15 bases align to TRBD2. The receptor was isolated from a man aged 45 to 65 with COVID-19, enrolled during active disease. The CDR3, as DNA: TGCGCCAGCGGAATTCGGACTAGCGGGAGGGCCATGGAGACCCAGTACTTC. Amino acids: CASGIRTSGRAMETQYF.